What follows is one TCR beta chain and its context. Some clones are missing from TCRdb's copy, which holds only in-frame ones; the method was immunoSEQ multiplex PCR. The sample shows around 340,000 clones, about 86% of them seen only once. The V gene end was trimmed by 3 bases and the J gene end by 0 bases; junction bases not matched to a gene: 10. The CDR3 has 18 residues. Per germline, CDR1 SEHNR and CDR2 FQNEAQ (reference sequence). This sample was taken from a study of blood T cell repertoires in COVID-19. Participant age was roughly 18 to 90 years, and participants resided in approximately 25 US areas.

The J gene is TRBJ1-5, the V gene TRBV7-9; 8 nucleotides align to TRBD1. Material for sequencing was PBMCs or T cells enriched from blood (not recorded which). The clonotype originates from a middle-aged woman with acute COVID-19. CDR3 sequence (DNA): TGTGCCAGCAGCTTTGATGCAGGGGGCCTCGGTAGCAATCAGCCCCAGCATTTT. Encoded protein: CASSFDAGGLGSNQPQHF.